Reported below is one T cell receptor (beta chain). The data stem from a study of regulatory T cells in long-lasting Graves disease. This CDR3 spans 14 amino acids. From germline, CDR1 is LNHNV and CDR2 YYDKDF (reference sequence). The ends were cut back, 1 base at V and 6 bases at J, with 9 bases in the middle. Arm-PCR with iRepertoire HTBI primers amplified the CDR3 regions for these TCR beta libraries. In the original analysis: The samples yielded 62 TRBV and roughly 15 TRBJ segments. MiXCR was run by TCRdb on the multiplex PCR reads, yielding one entry per CDR3 protein. The V and J calls shown here were made by TCRdb, not taken from the authors' results. The sample has approximately 400,000 distinct CDR3 sequences, about 16% seen once; the top ten hold around 15%. Time point described: newly diagnosed GD, antithyroid drugs for less than 3 months. The authors made the TCR library using RNA they extracted from PBMCs. Enrollment of patients was through an endocrinology department in Xi'an, China.

These data were likewise used in another study, on T cells in Graves' hyperthyroidism and ophthalmopathy. That paper adds: Used for diagnoses were clinical symptoms, serum thyroxine and TRAb, thyroid ultrasound and orbital computed tomography.

This TCR came from a woman aged 25-40 years with Graves disease. The V call is TRBV15, the J call TRBJ2-2; D call uncertain. The material sequenced was peripheral blood mononuclear cells (PBMCs), taken at new diagnosis, from a patient treated with antithyroid drugs. The CDR3 reads CATSRVGLPGELFF. DNA for the CDR3: TGTGCCACCAGCAGAGTAGGTCTCCCCGGGGAGCTGTTTTTT.